Listed below are T cell receptor beta chains from one sample, sequenced in a study of CD8+CD57+ T cells in acquired aplastic anemia. TCRdb reanalysed the reads using MiXCR and keeps one entry per CDR3 protein. The repertoire holds about 180,000 distinct CDR3 sequences, with 63% as singletons. The sequencing sample was made of sorted CD4+, CD8+, or CD8+CD57+ T cells (not recorded which) from PBMCs. The receptors stem from a human donor with aplastic anemia. Both conserved end residues are part of each CDR3. D genes are given only for firm matches. Clone size is stated in some rows and not others, as once, few, many or a class when expanded.

d_gene	v_gene	abundance	j_gene	CDR3aa	CDR3nt
-	TRBV7-3	-	TRBJ1-3	CASSIDSSSGNTIYF	TGTGCTAGCAGCATTGACAGCAGCTCTGGAAACACCATATATTTT
-	TRBV27	many	TRBJ1-1	CASSPGQTNTEAFF	TGTGCCAGCAGCCCAGGCCAGACGAACACTGAAGCTTTCTTT
-	TRBV7-3	many	TRBJ2-1	CASSRTGGPGGEQFF	TGTGCCAGCAGTCGAACGGGGGGCCCCGGTGGTGAGCAGTTCTTC
-	TRBV5-1	once	TRBJ1-5	CASRSDSYSNQPQHF	TGCGCCAGCAGGTCTGACAGCTATAGCAATCAGCCCCAGCATTTT
-	TRBV24-1	-	TRBJ2-1	CATSDHFRGDEQFF	TGTGCCACCAGTGACCATTTCCGAGGGGATGAGCAGTTCTTC
-	TRBV20-1	-	TRBJ2-1	CSARDNAQTQFF	TGCAGTGCTAGAGATAATGCTCAAACCCAGTTCTTC
TRBD1	TRBV19	-	TRBJ1-2	CASRPTGDYGYTF	TGTGCCAGTCGACCGACAGGGGACTATGGCTACACCTTC
-	TRBV7-9	many	TRBJ2-1	CASSAPGPLNEQFF	TGTGCCAGCAGCGCTCCGGGACCTCTTAATGAGCAGTTCTTC
-	TRBV7-9	-	TRBJ1-6	CASSLDPNNSPLHF	TGTGCCAGCAGCTTAGACCCGAATAATTCACCCCTCCACTTT
-	TRBV7-2	-	TRBJ2-3	CASSLDSSVGTDTQYF	TGTGCCAGCAGCTTAGATTCTAGCGTGGGCACAGATACGCAGTATTTT
-	TRBV7-3	once	TRBJ2-1	CASSLQSGPRDEQFF	TGTGCCAGCAGCTTACAAAGTGGTCCTAGGGATGAGCAGTTCTTC